A single T cell receptor beta chain is shown here with its context. The sample originates from a study of blood T cell repertoires in COVID-19. About the study: Donors in the United States, Italy and Spain gave samples during acute or convalescent COVID-19. Sources were T cells, B-cell-depleted T cells, or PBMCs; the material itself was cDNA or gDNA.

Under the authors' procedure: Reference gene primer amplification gave estimated nucleated cell counts. Here immunoSEQ multiplex PCR was the method, and the copy in TCRdb shows in-frame clones only, minus some. V and J calls plus clone size are reproduced from that table; the DNA served to infer D and trimming. Here the sample spans fewer than 200,000 clones, 80% to 90% being singletons. There are 17 residues in the CDR3. V was clipped by 4 bases and J by 1 base, with 16 bases between them. Germline V CDR1 and CDR2: SGHTA, FQGNSA. The sample taken for sequencing was peripheral blood. The chain has TRBV7-2 and TRBJ2-2, with TRBD1 as a possible D gene (7 bases). The clonotype was recovered from a woman aged 70 to 79 with COVID-19, enrolled during active disease. In nucleotides, the CDR3 is TGTGCCAGCAGCTCCCAGGGGGGCTCCCTGAACACCGGGGAGCTGTTTTTT. This codes for CASSSQGGSLNTGELFF.